The entry below gives a single TCR beta chain sequence along with its context. The data belong to a study of T cell responses to AZD1222 COVID-19 vaccine. This table comes from immunoSEQ multiplex PCR, and its TCRdb copy is limited to in-frame clones, with some not included. The sample lists about 110,000 clones, about 90% occurring once. Germline-derived CDR1 and CDR2 are ENHRY and SYGVKD. The V gene lost 5 bases and the J gene lost 4 bases, with 18 bases spanning the gap. This CDR3 has 16 residues. V usage is TRBV10-3 and J usage is TRBJ1-3; possible D gene TRBD1, 5 bases. This TCR derives from an adult who received the AZD1222 COVID-19 vaccine. The starting material was peripheral blood, obtained 28 days after the second AZD1222 dose. CDR3 DNA sequence: TGTGCCATCAGTTTCGGGGGAGGTTCTGGAGGAAACACCATATATTTT. Translating it yields CAISFGGGSGGNTIYF.